Listed here are 13 T cell receptor beta chains from one sample, sequenced in a study of CD8+ T cells in alopecia areata. The treatment was: oral pan-JAK inhibitor, 5-10 mg twice daily. The sequencing template was cDNA reverse transcribed from extracted RNA. The protocol was immunoSEQ multiplex PCR, while the TCRdb copy is restricted to in-frame clones and leaves out a portion. Counted here are about 120,000 clones, more than 40% occurring once; the ten biggest clones make up 0.45% to 0.5%. Sequencing used CD4+ T cells sorted from blood, obtained at week 4, from a patient treated with tofacitinib. These receptor sequences come from a human donor with alopecia areata.

The chain combines TRBV29-1 with TRBJ2-3; D possibly corresponds to TRBD2 (5 bases). In germline, CDR1 is SQVTM, CDR2 ANQGSEA. CDR3 length equals 14 residues. Trimming pared 5 bases from V and 0 bases from J, leaving 12 bases between. CDR3 in DNA: TGCAGCGTTCGTGGAGCGGCTAGCACAGATACGCAGTATTTT. It encodes CSVRGAASTDTQYF.

This chain connects TRBV29-1 to TRBJ2-1; 13 positions agree with TRBD2. CDR3 length equals 19 residues. V was clipped by 3 bases and J by 3 bases; unmatched bases: 14. Germline-derived CDR1 and CDR2 are SQVTM and ANQGSEA. The CDR3 protein is CSVDLRGTSGNAVYNEQFF. CDR3 coding DNA: TGCAGCGTTGACCTTAGGGGGACTAGCGGGAACGCGGTCTACAATGAGCAGTTCTTC.

This clone was seen more than once but under ten times. The rearrangement joins TRBV29-1 to TRBJ2-1, with 12 bases aligning to TRBD2. Germline loops: CDR1 SQVTM, CDR2 ANQGSEA. The V gene end was trimmed by 4 bases and the J gene end by 6 bases; junction bases not matched to a gene: 1. The CDR3 loop spans 13 amino acids. The CDR3 region is CSVASGRGNEQFF. The CDR3 DNA is TGCAGCGTTGCTAGCGGGAGGGGCAATGAGCAGTTCTTC.

The V call is TRBV29-1, the J call TRBJ2-4; no definite D call. CDR3 length equals 13 residues. The germline V and J ends were trimmed by 3 bases and 1 base, with 7 bases remaining between them. Per the germline V gene, CDR1 is SQVTM and CDR2 is ANQGSEA. The CDR3 protein is CSVDTEAKNIQYF. CDR3 DNA: TGCAGCGTTGATACGGAGGCCAAAAACATTCAGTACTTC.

The chain carries TRBV23-1 and TRBJ1-6, with TRBD1 matching over 9 bases. TRBV23-1 is an ORF; its function is uncertain. The CDR3 runs 15 residues. The V and J ends lost 6 bases and 8 bases, in that order; junction bases with no gene match: 8. The DNA for the CDR3 is TGCGCCAGCAGCCAAAGACAGGGGGGGCATTCACCCCTCCACTTT. Translated, it gives CASSQRQGGHSPLHF.

CDR3 in amino acids: CASSLLAGWYEQYF. DNA for the CDR3: TGTGCCAGCAGTTTATTGGCGGGGTGGTACGAGCAGTACTTC. This chain joins TRBV27 and TRBJ2-7, with D maybe TRBD2 (6 bases). V lost 1 base to trimming and J lost 4 bases, with 11 bases between them. Germline CDR1 MNHEY, CDR2 SMNVEV (reference sequence). The CDR3 consists of 14 residues.

The gene calls are TRBV29-1 and TRBJ1-2; D unclear. CDR3 length: 11 amino acids. Germline assignment: CDR1 SQVTM and CDR2 ANQGSEA. This CDR3 is CSVDGDYGYTF. The CDR3 nucleotides read TGCAGTGTAGACGGGGACTATGGCTACACCTTC.

This clone was picked up many times. This chain joins TRBV10-3 and TRBJ2-7; either TRBD1 or TRBD2 may fit D (5 bases each). Germline V gene lookup returns CDR1 ENHRY and CDR2 SYGVKD. Trimming shortened V by 0 bases and J by 7 bases, and 16 bases separated the two germline ends. The CDR3 spans 15 residues. For the CDR3, the DNA is TGTGCCATCAGTGAGTCGAAGGACGGGGCTGGAGAGCAGTACTTC. It encodes CAISESKDGAGEQYF.

V usage is TRBV7-9 and J usage is TRBJ2-7, with 7 positions matching TRBD1. CDR3 size: 14 residues. Germline CDR1 SEHNR, CDR2 FQNEAQ (reference sequence). The V and J ends lost 5 bases and 2 bases, in that order; junction bases with no gene match: 6. This CDR3 reads CASSPGQVPYEQYF. The DNA for the CDR3 is TGTGCCAGCAGCCCCGGACAGGTCCCCTACGAGCAGTACTTC.

About this clone: The sample holds other DNA sequences that translate to the same CDR3. This rearrangement joins TRBV30 to TRBJ2-1; D call uncertain. The V end was cut by 5 bases, the J end by 4 bases, with 6 bases between. The CDR3 has 11 amino acids. Germline CDR1 and CDR2: GTSNPN and SVGIG (reference sequence). The CDR3 loop is CAWAGYNEQFF. DNA of the CDR3: TGTGCCTGGGCTGGATACAATGAGCAGTTCTTC. Filled out from reference TRBV30 and TRBJ2-1, the complete variable domain reads SQTIHQWPATLVQPVGSPLSLECTVEGTSNPNLYWYRQAAGRGLQLLFYSVGIGQISSEVPQNLSASRPQDRQFILSSKKLLLSDSGFYLCAWAGYNEQFFGPGTRLTVL.

The V gene is TRBV7-2, the J gene TRBJ2-1; the match to TRBD2 covers 16 bases. V dropped 4 bases and J dropped 5; count of bases not matched to a gene: 2. Germline V gives CDR1 SGHTA, CDR2 FQGNSA. This CDR3 contains 16 residues. The CDR3 spells CASSWGLAGGDNEQFF. In DNA, the CDR3 is TGTGCCAGCAGCTGGGGACTAGCGGGAGGGGACAATGAGCAGTTCTTC.

The chain joins TRBV30 to TRBJ2-7; D possibly corresponds to TRBD1 (6 bases). Germline CDR1 reads GTSNPN; CDR2 reads SVGIG (reference sequence). Trimming pared 4 bases from V and 2 bases from J, leaving 6 bases between. This CDR3 spans 11 amino acids. The CDR3 reads CAWTGAYEQYF. CDR3 DNA: TGTGCCTGGACAGGGGCCTACGAGCAGTACTTC.

The V call is TRBV4-1, the J call TRBJ1-1; maybe TRBD1 (5 bases). V lost 2 bases and J lost 0, with 10 bases in between. From germline, CDR1 is MGHRA and CDR2 YSYEKL. This CDR3 is built from 15 residues. CDR3 sequence reads: CASSQTGRLNTEAFF. The DNA of the CDR3 is TGCGCCAGCAGCCAAACGGGACGGTTGAACACTGAAGCTTTCTTT.